The 3 T cell receptor beta chains reported below all come from one sample, sequenced in a study of cytomegalovirus exposure and HLA in healthy donors. Both 60 Vbeta primers and 13 Jbeta primers went into the PCR. Data came from immunoSEQ multiplex PCR; TCRdb stores just in-frame clones and leaves some out. Of 45,000 to 65,000 clones listed, roughly 85% were seen once; the top ten hold 1.5% to 2%. The specimen sequenced was PBMCs. Receptor source: a man aged 30-40 years in good health and CMV-seronegative.

This clone was seen just once. This chain connects TRBV6-6 to TRBJ2-2; 8 bases fit TRBD1. Trimming removed 6 bases from V and 2 bases from J; junction bases left unmatched: 2. The germline gives CDR1 MNHNY, CDR2 SVGAGI (reference sequence). This CDR3 is built from 14 residues. CDR3 residues: CASRGQGNTGELFF. The CDR3 nucleotides are TGTGCCAGCAGAGGACAGGGTAACACCGGGGAGCTGTTTTTT.

This chain uses TRBV28 with TRBJ1-5; TRBD1 aligns across 7 bases. In germline, CDR1 is MDHEN, CDR2 SYDVKM. J lost 7 bases, V lost 9 bases, and 9 bases had no gene match. The CDR3 spans 13 residues. The CDR3: CASGGGLGQPQHF. CDR3 coding DNA: TGTGCCAGTGGAGGGGGCCTCGGCCAGCCCCAGCATTTT.

The chain employs TRBV6-4 and TRBJ1-4; D might be TRBD1 (5 bases). The CDR3 has 18 residues. The V end lost 6 bases, the J end lost 1 base, and 21 bases lay between the germline ends. Germline CDR1 and CDR2: MRHNA and SNTAGT. The CDR3 sequence is CASRSPGESGQTNEKLFF. The CDR3 coding sequence is TGTGCCAGCAGATCGCCGGGGGAATCGGGTCAAACTAATGAAAAACTGTTTTTT.